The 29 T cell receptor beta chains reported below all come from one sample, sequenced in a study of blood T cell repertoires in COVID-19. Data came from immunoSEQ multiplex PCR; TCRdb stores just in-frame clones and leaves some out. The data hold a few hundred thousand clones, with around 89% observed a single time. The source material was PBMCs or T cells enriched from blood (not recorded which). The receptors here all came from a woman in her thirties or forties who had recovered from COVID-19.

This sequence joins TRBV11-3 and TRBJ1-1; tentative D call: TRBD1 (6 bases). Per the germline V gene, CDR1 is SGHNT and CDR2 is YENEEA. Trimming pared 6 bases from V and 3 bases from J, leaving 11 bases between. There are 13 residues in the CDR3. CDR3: CASRLNRDTEAFF. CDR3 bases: TGTGCCAGCAGACTTAACAGGGACACTGAAGCTTTCTTT.

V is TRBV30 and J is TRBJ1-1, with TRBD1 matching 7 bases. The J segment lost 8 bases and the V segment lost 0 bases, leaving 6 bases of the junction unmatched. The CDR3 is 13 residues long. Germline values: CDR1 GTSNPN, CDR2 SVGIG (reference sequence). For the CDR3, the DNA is TGTGCCTGGAGTGTCGCCGGGACAGCAGAAGCTTTCTTT. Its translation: CAWSVAGTAEAFF.

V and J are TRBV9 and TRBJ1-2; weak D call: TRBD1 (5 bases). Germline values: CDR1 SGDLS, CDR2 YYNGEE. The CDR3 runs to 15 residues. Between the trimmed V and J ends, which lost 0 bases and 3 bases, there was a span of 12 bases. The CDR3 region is CASSVGAAGDYGYTF. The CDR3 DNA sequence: TGTGCCAGCAGCGTAGGGGCGGCGGGGGACTATGGCTACACCTTC.

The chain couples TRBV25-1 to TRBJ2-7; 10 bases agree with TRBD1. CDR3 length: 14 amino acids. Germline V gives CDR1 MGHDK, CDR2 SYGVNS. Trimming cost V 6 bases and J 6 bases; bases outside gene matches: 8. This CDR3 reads CASRTGGAGPEQYF. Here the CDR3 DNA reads TGTGCCAGCAGGACAGGGGGCGCCGGGCCCGAGCAGTACTTC.

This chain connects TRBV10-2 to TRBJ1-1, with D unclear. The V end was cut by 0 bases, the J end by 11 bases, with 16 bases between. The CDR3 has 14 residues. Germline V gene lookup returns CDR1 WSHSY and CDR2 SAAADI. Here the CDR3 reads CASSESKEVWEAFF. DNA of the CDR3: TGCGCCAGCAGTGAGTCGAAGGAGGTCTGGGAGGCTTTCTTT.

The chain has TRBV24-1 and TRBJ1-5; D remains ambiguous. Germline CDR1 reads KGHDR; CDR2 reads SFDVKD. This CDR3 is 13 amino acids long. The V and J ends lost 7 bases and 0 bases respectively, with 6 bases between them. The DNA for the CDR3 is TGTGCCACCAGAATCTATAGCAATCAGCCCCAGCATTTT. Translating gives CATRIYSNQPQHF.

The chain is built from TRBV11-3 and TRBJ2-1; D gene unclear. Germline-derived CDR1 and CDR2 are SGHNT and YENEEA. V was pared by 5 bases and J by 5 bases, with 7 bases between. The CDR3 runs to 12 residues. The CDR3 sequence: CASSPEDNEQFF. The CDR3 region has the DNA TGTGCCAGCAGCCCAGAGGACAATGAGCAGTTCTTC.

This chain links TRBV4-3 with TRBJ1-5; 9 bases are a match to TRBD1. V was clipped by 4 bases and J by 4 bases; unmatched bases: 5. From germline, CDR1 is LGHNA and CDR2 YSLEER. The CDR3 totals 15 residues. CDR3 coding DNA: TGCGCCAGCAGCCCAGGGACAGGGATAAATCAGCCCCAGCATTTT. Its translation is CASSPGTGINQPQHF.

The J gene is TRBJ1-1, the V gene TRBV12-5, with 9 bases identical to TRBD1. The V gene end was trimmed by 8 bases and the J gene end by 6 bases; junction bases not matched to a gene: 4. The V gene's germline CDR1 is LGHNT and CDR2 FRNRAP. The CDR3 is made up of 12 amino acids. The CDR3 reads CASRTGAAEAFF. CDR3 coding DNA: TGTGCTAGTAGGACAGGGGCTGCTGAAGCTTTCTTT.

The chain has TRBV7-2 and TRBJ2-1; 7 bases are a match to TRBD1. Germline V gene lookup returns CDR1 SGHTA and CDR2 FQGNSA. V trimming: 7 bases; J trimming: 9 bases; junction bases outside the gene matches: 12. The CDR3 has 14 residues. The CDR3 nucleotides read TGTGCCAGCATCCGGGACAGAGTAGACATTGAGCAGTTCTTC. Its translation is CASIRDRVDIEQFF.

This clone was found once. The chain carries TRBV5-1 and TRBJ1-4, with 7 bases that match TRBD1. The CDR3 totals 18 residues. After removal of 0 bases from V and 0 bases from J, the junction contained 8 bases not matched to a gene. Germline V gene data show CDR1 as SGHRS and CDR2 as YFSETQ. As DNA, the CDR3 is TGCGCCAGCAGCTTGGAGAGAGGGGGCGTCGCAACTAATGAAAAACTGTTTTTT. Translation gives CASSLERGGVATNEKLFF.

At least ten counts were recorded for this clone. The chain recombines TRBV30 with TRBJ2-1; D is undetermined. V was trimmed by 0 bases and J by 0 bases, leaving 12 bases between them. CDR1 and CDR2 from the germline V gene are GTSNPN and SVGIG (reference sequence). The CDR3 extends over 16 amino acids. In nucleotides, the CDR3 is TGTGCCTGGAGTGTATCATACTTTAGCTCCTACAATGAGCAGTTCTTC. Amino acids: CAWSVSYFSSYNEQFF.

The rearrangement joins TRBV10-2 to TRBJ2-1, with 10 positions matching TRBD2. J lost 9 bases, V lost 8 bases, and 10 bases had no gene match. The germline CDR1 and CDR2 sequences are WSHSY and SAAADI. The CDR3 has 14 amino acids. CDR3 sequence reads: CASCSLAGSPEQFF. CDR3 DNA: TGCGCCAGCTGCTCACTAGCGGGGTCCCCTGAGCAGTTCTTC.

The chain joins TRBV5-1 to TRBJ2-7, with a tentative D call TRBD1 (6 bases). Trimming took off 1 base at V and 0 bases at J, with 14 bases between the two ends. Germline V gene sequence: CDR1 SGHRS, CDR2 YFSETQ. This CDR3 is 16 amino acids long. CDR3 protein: CASSLWTDRSSYEQYF. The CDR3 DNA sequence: TGCGCCAGCAGCTTGTGGACAGACCGAAGCTCCTACGAGCAGTACTTC.

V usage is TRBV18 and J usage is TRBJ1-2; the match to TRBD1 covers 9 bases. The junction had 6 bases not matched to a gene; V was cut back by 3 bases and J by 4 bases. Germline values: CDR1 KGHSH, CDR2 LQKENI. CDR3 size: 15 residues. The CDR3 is CASSPWDRDSYGYTF. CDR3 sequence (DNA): TGTGCCAGCTCACCTTGGGACAGGGACAGCTATGGCTACACCTTC.

The CDR3 nucleotides read TGTGCCACCAGTGATAGCCGCCAGGGGCCGATCTACGAGCAGTACTTC. It encodes CATSDSRQGPIYEQYF. The chain joins TRBV24-1 to TRBJ2-7, with a tentative D call TRBD1 (6 bases). This CDR3 has 16 residues. Germline-derived CDR1 and CDR2 are KGHDR and SFDVKD. The ends were cut back, 3 bases at V and 3 bases at J, with 17 bases in the middle.

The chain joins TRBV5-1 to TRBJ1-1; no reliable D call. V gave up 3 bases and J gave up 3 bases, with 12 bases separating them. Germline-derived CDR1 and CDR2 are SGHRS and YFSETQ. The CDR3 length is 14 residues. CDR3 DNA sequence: TGCGCCAGCAGCTCCGGGGAGGGTGACACTGAAGCTTTCTTT. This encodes CASSSGEGDTEAFF.

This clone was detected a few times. CDR3 in DNA: TGTGCCAGCAGCCAAGTCGACGAGCAGTACTTC. The encoded protein is CASSQVDEQYF. The chain is built from TRBV3-1 (or the pseudogene TRBV3-2) and TRBJ2-7, with no clear D. V gave up 1 base and J gave up 5 bases, with 3 bases separating them. CDR3 size: 11 residues. CDR1 and CDR2 (germline): LGHDT, YNNKEL (reference sequence).

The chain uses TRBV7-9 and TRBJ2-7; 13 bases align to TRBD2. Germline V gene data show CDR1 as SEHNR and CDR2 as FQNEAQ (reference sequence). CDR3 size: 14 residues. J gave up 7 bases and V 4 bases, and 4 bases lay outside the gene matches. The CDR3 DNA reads TGTGCCAGCAGCTGGGGACTAGCGGGACGGGAGCAGTACTTC. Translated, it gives CASSWGLAGREQYF.

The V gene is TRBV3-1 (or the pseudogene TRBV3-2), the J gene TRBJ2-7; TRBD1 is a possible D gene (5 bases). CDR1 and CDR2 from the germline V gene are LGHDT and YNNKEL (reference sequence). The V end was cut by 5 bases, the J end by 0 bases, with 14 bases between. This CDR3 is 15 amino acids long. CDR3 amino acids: CASSAGPTLSYEQYF. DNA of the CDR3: TGTGCCAGCAGCGCAGGGCCAACCCTCTCCTACGAGCAGTACTTC.

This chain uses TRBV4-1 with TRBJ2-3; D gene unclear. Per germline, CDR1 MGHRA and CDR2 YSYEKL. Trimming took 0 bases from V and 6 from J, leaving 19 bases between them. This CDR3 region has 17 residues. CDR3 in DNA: TGCGCCAGCAGCCAAGAAGAGGCGTCAGCTGAGGCCGATACGCAGTATTTT. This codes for CASSQEEASAEADTQYF.

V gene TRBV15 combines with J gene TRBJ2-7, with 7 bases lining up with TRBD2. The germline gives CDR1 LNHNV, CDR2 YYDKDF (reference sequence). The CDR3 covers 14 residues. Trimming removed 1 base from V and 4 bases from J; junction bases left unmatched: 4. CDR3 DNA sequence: TGTGCCACCAGCAGAGTGGGGGGAGGGTACGAGCAGTACTTC. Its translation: CATSRVGGGYEQYF.

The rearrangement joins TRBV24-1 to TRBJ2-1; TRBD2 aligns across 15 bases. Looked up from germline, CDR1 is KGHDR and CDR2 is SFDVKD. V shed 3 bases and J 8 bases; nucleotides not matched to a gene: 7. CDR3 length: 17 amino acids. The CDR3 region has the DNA TGTGCCACCAGTGATCGGGGACTAGCGGGAGGAGGCTATGAGCAGTTCTTC. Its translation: CATSDRGLAGGGYEQFF.

The CDR3 nucleotides read TGTGCCAGCAGTTCCTCCTACTACGAGCAGTACTTC. Its protein product is CASSSSYYEQYF. The gene calls are TRBV12-3 or TRBV12-4 and TRBJ2-7; no firm D call. V lost 4 bases and J 3 bases, leaving 7 bases between the germline ends. This CDR3 spans 12 amino acids.

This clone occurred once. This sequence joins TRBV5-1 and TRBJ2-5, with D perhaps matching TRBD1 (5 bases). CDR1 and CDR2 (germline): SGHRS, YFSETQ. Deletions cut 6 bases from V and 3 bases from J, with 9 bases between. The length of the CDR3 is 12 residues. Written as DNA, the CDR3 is TGCGCCAGCACAGGGAATAAAGAGACCCAGTACTTC. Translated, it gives CASTGNKETQYF.

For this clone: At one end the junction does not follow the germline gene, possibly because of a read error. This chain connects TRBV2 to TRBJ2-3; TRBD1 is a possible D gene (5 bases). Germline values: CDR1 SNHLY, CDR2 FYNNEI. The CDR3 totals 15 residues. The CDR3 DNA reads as TGTGCCAGCAGCGAAGACAGCCTCGTACCAGATACGCAGTATTTT. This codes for CASSEDSLVPDTQYF.

CDR3 sequence (DNA): TGTGCCAGTAGTGGGCTGAGCCAAGAGACCCAGTACTTC. This sequence encodes CASSGLSQETQYF. V and J are TRBV19 and TRBJ2-5, with no clear D. There are 13 residues in the CDR3. V was clipped by 5 bases and J by 1 base, with 8 bases between them. Germline-derived CDR1 and CDR2 are LNHDA and SQIVND (reference sequence).

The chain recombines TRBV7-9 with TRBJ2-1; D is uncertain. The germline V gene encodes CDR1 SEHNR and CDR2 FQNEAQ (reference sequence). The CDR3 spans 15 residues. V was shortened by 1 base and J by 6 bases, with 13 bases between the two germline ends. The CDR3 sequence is CASSLDGRIFNEQFF. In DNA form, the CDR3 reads TGTGCCAGCAGCTTAGATGGCCGAATCTTCAATGAGCAGTTCTTC.

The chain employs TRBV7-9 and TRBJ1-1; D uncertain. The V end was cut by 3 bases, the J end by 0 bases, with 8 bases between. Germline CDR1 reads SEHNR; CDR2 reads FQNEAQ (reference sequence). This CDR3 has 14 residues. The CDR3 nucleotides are TGTGCCAGCAGCTTGCAGATGATGAACACTGAAGCTTTCTTT. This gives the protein CASSLQMMNTEAFF.